This record concerns one T cell receptor beta chain sequence. Its antigen is undetermined. This entry belongs to a study of T cell responses to AZD1222 COVID-19 vaccine. At the level of the study: Pooling covered second doses at about 4 or about 12 weeks.

The repertoire was sequenced with immunoSEQ multiplex PCR; TCRdb's copy has only in-frame clones and lacks some. The sample holds about 97,000 clones, 75% to 90% seen once. CDR3 size: 15 residues. CDR1 is MDHEN, CDR2 SYDVKM, per germline. After removal of 7 bases from V and 5 bases from J, the junction contained 12 bases not matched to a gene. Study-level findings and limits: Vaccine-associated CD4 TCRs spanned spike, dominant at 160-218 and 743-854. The peak T cell response came first, and repertoires were sampled only after it. The donor group comprised mostly white British people and more females; the analysis possibly underestimated clonal diversity.

This specimen consisted of peripheral blood, obtained on day 0 of AZD1222 vaccination. The source is an adult in good health. This chain connects TRBV28 to TRBJ1-2; 8 bases match TRBD1. CDR3 sequence (DNA): TGTGCCAGCATACAACAGGACAGGGAATTTTATGGCTACACCTTC. Its translation is CASIQQDREFYGYTF.